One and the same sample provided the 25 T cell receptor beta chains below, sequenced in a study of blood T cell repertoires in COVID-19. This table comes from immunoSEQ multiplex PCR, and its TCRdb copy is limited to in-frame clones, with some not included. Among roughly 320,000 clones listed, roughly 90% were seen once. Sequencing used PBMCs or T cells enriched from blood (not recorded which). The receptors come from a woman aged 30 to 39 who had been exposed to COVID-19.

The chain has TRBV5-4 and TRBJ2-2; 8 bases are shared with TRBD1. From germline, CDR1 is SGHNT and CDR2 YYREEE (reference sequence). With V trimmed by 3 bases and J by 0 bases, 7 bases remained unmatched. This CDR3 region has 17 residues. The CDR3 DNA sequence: TGTGCCAGCAGCTCGGCGGAACAGGGGGCGAACACCGGGGAGCTGTTTTTT. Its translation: CASSSAEQGANTGELFF.

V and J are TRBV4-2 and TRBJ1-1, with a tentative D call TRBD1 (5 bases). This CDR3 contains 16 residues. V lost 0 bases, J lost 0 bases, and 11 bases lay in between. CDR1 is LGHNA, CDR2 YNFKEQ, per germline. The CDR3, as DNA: TGTGCCAGCAGCCAAGATGGGGGGGTAATGAACACTGAAGCTTTCTTT. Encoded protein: CASSQDGGVMNTEAFF.

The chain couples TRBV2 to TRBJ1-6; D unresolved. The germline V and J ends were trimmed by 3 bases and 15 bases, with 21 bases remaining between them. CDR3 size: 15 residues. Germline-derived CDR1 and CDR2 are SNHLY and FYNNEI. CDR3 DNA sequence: TGTGCCAGCAGTGATGGTAGACAAGGTGTTTTGGTCCTCCACTTT. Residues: CASSDGRQGVLVLHF.

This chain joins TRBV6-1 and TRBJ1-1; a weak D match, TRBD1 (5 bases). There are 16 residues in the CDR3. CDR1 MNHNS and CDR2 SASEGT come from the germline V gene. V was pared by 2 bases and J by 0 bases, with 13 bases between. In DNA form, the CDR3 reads TGTGCCAGCAGTGAATTGGAGGGGCGGCTGAACACTGAAGCTTTCTTT. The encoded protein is CASSELEGRLNTEAFF.

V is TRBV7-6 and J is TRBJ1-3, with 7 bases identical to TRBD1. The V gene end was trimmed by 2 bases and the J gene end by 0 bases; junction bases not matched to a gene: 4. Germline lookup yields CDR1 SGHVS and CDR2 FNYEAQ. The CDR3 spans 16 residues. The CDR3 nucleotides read TGTGCCAGCAGCTTAAACAGGGGAACCTCTGGAAACACCATATATTTT. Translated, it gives CASSLNRGTSGNTIYF.

In nucleotides, the CDR3 is TGCGCCAGCAGCGTACAGGGTTCAGATACGCAGTATTTT. Its translation: CASSVQGSDTQYF. This rearrangement joins TRBV4-1 to TRBJ2-3, with D perhaps TRBD1 (6 bases). The CDR3 length is 13 residues. The ends were cut back, 5 bases at V and 4 bases at J, with 10 bases in the middle. The germline gives CDR1 MGHRA, CDR2 YSYEKL.

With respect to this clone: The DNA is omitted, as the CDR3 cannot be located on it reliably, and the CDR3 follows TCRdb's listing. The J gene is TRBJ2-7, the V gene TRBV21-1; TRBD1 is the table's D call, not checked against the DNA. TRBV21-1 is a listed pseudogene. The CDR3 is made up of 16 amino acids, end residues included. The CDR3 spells CASSKEWGQGNYEQYF.

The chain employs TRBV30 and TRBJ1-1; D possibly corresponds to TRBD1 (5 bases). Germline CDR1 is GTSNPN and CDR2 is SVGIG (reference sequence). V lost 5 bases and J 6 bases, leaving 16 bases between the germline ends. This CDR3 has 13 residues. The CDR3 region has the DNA TGTGCCTGGCAAAGGGTCGCAGGGTCTGAAGCTTTCTTT. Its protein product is CAWQRVAGSEAFF.

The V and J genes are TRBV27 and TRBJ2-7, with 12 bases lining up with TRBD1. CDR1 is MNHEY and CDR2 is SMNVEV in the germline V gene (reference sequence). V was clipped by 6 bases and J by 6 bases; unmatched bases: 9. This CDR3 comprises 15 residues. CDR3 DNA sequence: TGTGCCAGCAGACCAGGCGGGACAGGGGGCTTCGAGCAGTACTTC. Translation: CASRPGGTGGFEQYF.

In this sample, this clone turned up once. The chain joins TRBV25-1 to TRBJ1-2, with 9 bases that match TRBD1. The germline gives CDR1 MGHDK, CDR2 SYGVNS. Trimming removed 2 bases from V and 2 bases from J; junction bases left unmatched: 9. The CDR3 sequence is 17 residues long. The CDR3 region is CASSEPGTGISNYGYTF. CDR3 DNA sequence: TGTGCCAGCAGTGAACCCGGGACAGGGATTTCCAACTATGGCTACACCTTC.

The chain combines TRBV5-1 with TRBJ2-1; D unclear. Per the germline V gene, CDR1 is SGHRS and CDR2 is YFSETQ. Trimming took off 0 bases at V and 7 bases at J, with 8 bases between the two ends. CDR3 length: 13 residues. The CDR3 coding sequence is TGCGCCAGCAGCTTGGCCCCCGGGAATGAGCAGTTCTTC. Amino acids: CASSLAPGNEQFF.

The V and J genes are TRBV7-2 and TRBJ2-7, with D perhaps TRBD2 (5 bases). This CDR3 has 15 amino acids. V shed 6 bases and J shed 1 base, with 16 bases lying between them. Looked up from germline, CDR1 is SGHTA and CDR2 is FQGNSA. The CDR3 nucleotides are TGTGCCAGCAGTCTGAGGGCCTACACATCCTACGAGCAGTACTTC. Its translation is CASSLRAYTSYEQYF.

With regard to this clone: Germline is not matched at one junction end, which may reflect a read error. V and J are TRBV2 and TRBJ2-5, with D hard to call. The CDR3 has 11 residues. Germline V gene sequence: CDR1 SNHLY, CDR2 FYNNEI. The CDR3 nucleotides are TGTACCAGCAGTGTTCAGGAGACCCAGTACTTC. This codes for CTSSVQETQYF.

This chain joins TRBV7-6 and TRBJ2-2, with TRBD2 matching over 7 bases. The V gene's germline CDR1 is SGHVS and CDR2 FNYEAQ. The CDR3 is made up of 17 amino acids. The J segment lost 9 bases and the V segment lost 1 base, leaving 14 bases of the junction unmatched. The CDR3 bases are TGTGCCAGCAGCTTAGGACCTGCGGGGGAAACACCCCGGGAGCTGTTTTTT. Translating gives CASSLGPAGETPRELFF.

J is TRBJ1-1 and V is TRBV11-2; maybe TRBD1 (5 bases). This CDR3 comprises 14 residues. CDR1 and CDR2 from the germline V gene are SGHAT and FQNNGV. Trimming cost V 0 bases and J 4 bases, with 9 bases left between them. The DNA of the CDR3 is TGTGCCAGCAGCTTAGACAGGGAGGCCACTGAAGCTTTCTTT. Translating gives CASSLDREATEAFF.

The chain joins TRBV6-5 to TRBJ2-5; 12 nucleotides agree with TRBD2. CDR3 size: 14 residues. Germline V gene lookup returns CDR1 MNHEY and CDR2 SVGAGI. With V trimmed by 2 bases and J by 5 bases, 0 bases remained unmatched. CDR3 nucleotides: TGTGCCAGCAGTTACACTAGCGGGGGGGAGACCCAGTACTTC. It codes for CASSYTSGGETQYF.

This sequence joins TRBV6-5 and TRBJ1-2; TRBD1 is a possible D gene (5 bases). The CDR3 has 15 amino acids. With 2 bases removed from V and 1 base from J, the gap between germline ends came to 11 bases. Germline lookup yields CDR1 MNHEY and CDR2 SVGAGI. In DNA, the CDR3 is TGTGCCAGCAGTTACCGGGACTTCGTTAACTATGGCTACACCTTC. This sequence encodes CASSYRDFVNYGYTF.

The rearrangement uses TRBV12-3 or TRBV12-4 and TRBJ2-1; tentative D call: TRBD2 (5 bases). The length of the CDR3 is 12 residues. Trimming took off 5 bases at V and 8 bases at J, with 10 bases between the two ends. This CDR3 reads CASSQTGYEQFF. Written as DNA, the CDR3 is TGTGCCAGCAGTCAAACGGGGTATGAGCAGTTCTTC.

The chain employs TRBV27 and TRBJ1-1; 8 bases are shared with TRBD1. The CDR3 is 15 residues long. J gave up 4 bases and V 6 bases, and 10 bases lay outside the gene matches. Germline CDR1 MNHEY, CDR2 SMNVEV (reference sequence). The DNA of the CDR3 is TGTGCCAGCAGCCTCCGACAGGGGAAGGGCACTGAAGCTTTCTTT. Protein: CASSLRQGKGTEAFF.

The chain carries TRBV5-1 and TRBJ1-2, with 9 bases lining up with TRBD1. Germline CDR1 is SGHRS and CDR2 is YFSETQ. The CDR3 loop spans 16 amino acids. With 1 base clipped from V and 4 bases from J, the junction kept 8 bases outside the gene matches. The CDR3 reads CASSLTGTGKTYGYTF. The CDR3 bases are TGCGCCAGCAGCTTGACCGGGACAGGGAAAACCTATGGCTACACCTTC.

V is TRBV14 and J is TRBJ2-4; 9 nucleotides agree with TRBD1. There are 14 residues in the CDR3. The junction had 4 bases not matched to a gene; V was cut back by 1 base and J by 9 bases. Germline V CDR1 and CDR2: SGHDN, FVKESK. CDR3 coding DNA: TGTGCCAGCAGCCAAGGGACAGGGGTTAGCATTCAGTACTTC. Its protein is CASSQGTGVSIQYF.

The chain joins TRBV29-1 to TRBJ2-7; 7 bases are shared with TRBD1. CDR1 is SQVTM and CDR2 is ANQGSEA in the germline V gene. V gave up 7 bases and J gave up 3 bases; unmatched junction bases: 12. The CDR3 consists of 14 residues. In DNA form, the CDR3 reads TGCAGCGCTTTTACCGGACAGGTCGACTACGAGCAGTACTTC. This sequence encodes CSAFTGQVDYEQYF.

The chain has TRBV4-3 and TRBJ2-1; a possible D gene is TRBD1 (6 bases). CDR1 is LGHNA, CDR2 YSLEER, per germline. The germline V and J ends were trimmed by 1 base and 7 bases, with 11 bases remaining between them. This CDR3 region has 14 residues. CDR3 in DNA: TGCGCCAGCAGCCAAGGGACAGCCAAGAATGAGCAGTTCTTC. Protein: CASSQGTAKNEQFF.

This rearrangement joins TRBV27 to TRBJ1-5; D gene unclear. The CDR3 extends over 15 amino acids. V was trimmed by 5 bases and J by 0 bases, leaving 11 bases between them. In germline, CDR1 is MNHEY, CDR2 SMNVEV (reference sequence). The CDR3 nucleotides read TGTGCCAGCAGTCCGAGGTGGTATAGCAATCAGCCCCAGCATTTT. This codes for CASSPRWYSNQPQHF.

The CDR3 protein is CASGPQGVYEQYF. The CDR3 coding sequence is TGTGCTAGTGGCCCCCAGGGGGTGTACGAGCAGTACTTC. The chain employs TRBV12-5 and TRBJ2-7, with TRBD1 identical over 7 bases. CDR1 and CDR2 from the germline V gene are LGHNT and FRNRAP. CDR3 length equals 13 residues. V trimming: 6 bases; J trimming: 4 bases; junction bases outside the gene matches: 6.